The clone carrying this TCR beta chain was picked up many times. These data belong to a study of regulatory T cells in long-lasting Graves disease. Arm-PCR of CDR3 regions with iRepertoire HTBI primers generated TCR beta libraries. In TCRdb, the multiplex PCR reads were re-called with MiXCR into one record per CDR3 protein. The data show under 400,000 distinct CDR3 sequences, over 15% seen once. Looked up from germline, CDR1 is SGHKS and CDR2 is YYEKEE (reference sequence). The CDR3 length is 12 residues. V was trimmed by 0 bases and J by 10 bases, leaving 10 bases between them. Time point: newly diagnosed GD, antithyroid drugs for less than 3 months. RNA isolated from PBMCs was used to make the TCR library. These data were also filed under a second study, of T cells in Graves' hyperthyroidism and ophthalmopathy.

The chain couples TRBV5-5 to TRBJ1-1; D not resolved. The sequence was obtained from a man aged 35-49 years with Graves disease. Sequenced here: peripheral blood mononuclear cells (PBMCs), sampled at new diagnosis, from a patient treated with antithyroid drugs. CDR3: CASSLEVAAAFF. The CDR3 region has the DNA TGTGCCAGCAGCTTGGAAGTGGCAGCAGCTTTCTTT.